What follows are 31 T cell receptor beta chains derived from one specimen sequenced in a study of cytomegalovirus exposure and HLA in healthy donors. It was with 60 Vbeta and 13 Jbeta primers that the PCR ran. Profiled with immunoSEQ multiplex PCR; TCRdb holds only in-frame clones, not every one. The table includes about 99,000 clones, under 80% detected once. Specimen: PBMCs. Receptor source: a woman aged 18-29 years in good health and CMV-seropositive.

The V gene is TRBV27, the J gene TRBJ2-7, with D maybe TRBD2 (5 bases). CDR3 length equals 14 residues. The germline gives CDR1 MNHEY, CDR2 SMNVEV (reference sequence). The ends were cut back, 3 bases at V and 2 bases at J, with 11 bases in the middle. CDR3 residues: CASSFRGSTYEQYF. For the CDR3, the DNA is TGTGCCAGCAGTTTTCGGGGAAGCACCTACGAGCAGTACTTC.

The chain recombines TRBV2 with TRBJ1-4; TRBD1 aligns across 8 bases. Unmatched junction bases numbered 3, after V lost 7 bases and J lost 8 bases. Germline loops: CDR1 SNHLY, CDR2 FYNNEI. The CDR3 extends over 12 amino acids. CDR3 DNA sequence: TGTGCCAGCACTAGGGACAGGGAAAAACTGTTTTTT. Its protein is CASTRDREKLFF.

The rearrangement links TRBV28 to TRBJ2-7; 9 nucleotides align to TRBD2. Germline CDR1 and CDR2: MDHEN and SYDVKM. This CDR3 comprises 16 residues. DNA of the CDR3: TGTACCCATTCCGCAGGGGGGACTAGCTCGCCCTACGAGCAGTACTTC. Translated, it gives CTHSAGGTSSPYEQYF.

This chain connects TRBV5-1 to TRBJ2-1, with D hard to call. This CDR3 is 16 amino acids long. Trimming removed 0 bases from V and 9 bases from J, with 19 bases in between. Germline V lookup: CDR1 SGHRS, CDR2 YFSETQ. The CDR3 spells CASSLESHRTNSEQFF. The CDR3 nucleotides are TGCGCCAGCAGCTTGGAGTCCCACAGAACCAACAGTGAGCAGTTCTTC.

V and J are TRBV6-5 and TRBJ1-1, with 9 bases identical to TRBD1. Unmatched junction bases numbered 6, after V lost 7 bases and J lost 0 bases. The V gene's germline CDR1 is MNHEY and CDR2 SVGAGI. The CDR3 runs 15 residues. The CDR3 protein is CASKLGTGMNTEAFF. The CDR3 region has the DNA TGTGCCAGCAAATTAGGGACAGGGATGAACACTGAAGCTTTCTTT.

The J gene is TRBJ2-5, the V gene TRBV7-8; 14 bases map to TRBD2. The V and J ends lost 3 bases and 5 bases, in that order; junction bases with no gene match: 5. This CDR3 region has 16 residues. The germline V gene encodes CDR1 SGHVS and CDR2 FQNEAQ. CDR3 sequence reads: CASSLYGLAGGETQYF. CDR3 in DNA: TGTGCCAGCAGCTTGTACGGACTAGCGGGAGGCGAGACCCAGTACTTC.

The V call is TRBV6-5, the J call TRBJ2-2; D gene unclear. Germline V lookup: CDR1 MNHEY, CDR2 SVGAGI. The length of the CDR3 is 15 residues. The V gene lost 2 bases and the J gene lost 3 bases, with 10 bases spanning the gap. In nucleotides, the CDR3 is TGTGCCAGCAGTTACGAGGAATCGTACACCGGGGAGCTGTTTTTT. Amino acids: CASSYEESYTGELFF.

The chain is built from TRBV2 and TRBJ2-7; 9 bases are shared with TRBD1. V shed 7 bases and J 7 bases; nucleotides not matched to a gene: 14. Germline V gene lookup returns CDR1 SNHLY and CDR2 FYNNEI. The CDR3 contains 15 residues. This CDR3 is CASKTEPGQGREQYF. CDR3 in DNA: TGTGCCAGCAAGACGGAACCGGGACAGGGACGAGAGCAGTACTTC.

J is TRBJ1-4 and V is TRBV13, with 8 bases that match TRBD1. V shed 4 bases and J 3 bases; nucleotides not matched to a gene: 1. Germline V CDR1 and CDR2: PRHDT, FYEKMQ (reference sequence). The CDR3 loop spans 14 amino acids. The CDR3 region is CASSYRGSNEKLFF. CDR3 nucleotides: TGTGCCAGCAGCTACAGGGGGTCTAATGAAAAACTGTTTTTT.

The rearrangement joins TRBV2 to TRBJ2-3; D perhaps matches TRBD2 (7 bases). CDR3 length: 15 residues. Germline-derived CDR1 and CDR2 are SNHLY and FYNNEI. Trimming removed 3 bases from V and 2 bases from J, with 12 bases in between. The CDR3 DNA follows: TGTGCCAGCAGTGAGGGGGCGGGGGTCACAGATACGCAGTATTTT. This sequence encodes CASSEGAGVTDTQYF.

The chain employs TRBV5-1 and TRBJ1-5; 8 bases are a match to TRBD1. This CDR3 comprises 15 residues. V was clipped by 2 bases and J by 5 bases; unmatched bases: 6. Germline lookup yields CDR1 SGHRS and CDR2 YFSETQ. This chain's CDR3 is CASSFQGARDQPQHF. In nucleotides, the CDR3 is TGCGCCAGCAGCTTCCAGGGGGCGCGGGATCAGCCCCAGCATTTT. The full variable domain, rest sourced from reference TRBV5-1 and TRBJ1-5, is KAGVTQTPRYLIKTRGQQVTLSCSPISGHRSVSWYQQTPGQGLQFLFEYFSETQRNKGNFPGRFSGRQFSNSRSEMNVSTLELGDSALYLCASSFQGARDQPQHFGDGTRLSIL.

The chain carries TRBV12-5 and TRBJ2-5; 7 bases are shared with TRBD2. The germline V gene encodes CDR1 LGHNT and CDR2 FRNRAP. This CDR3 is built from 14 residues. With 7 bases clipped from V and 5 bases from J, the junction kept 10 bases outside the gene matches. In DNA form, the CDR3 reads TGTGCTAGTGCTAACGGCGGGGGACGGGAGACCCAGTACTTC. Translation: CASANGGGRETQYF.

This clone was recorded only once. The chain carries TRBV18 and TRBJ1-1; D gene uncertain. Trimming removed 4 bases from V and 5 bases from J, with 8 bases in between. The CDR3 is made up of 12 amino acids. The V gene's germline CDR1 is KGHSH and CDR2 LQKENI. The DNA of the CDR3 is TGTGCCAGCTCACTGGCGGAAACTGAAGCTTTCTTT. Translated: CASSLAETEAFF.

The rearrangement uses TRBV6-1 and TRBJ2-5, with D maybe TRBD2 (6 bases). Between the trimmed V and J ends, which lost 2 bases and 4 bases, there was a span of 11 bases. Per germline, CDR1 MNHNS and CDR2 SASEGT. There are 14 residues in the CDR3. The CDR3 DNA reads as TGTGCCAGCAGTGAATTTGGCGGGACAGAGACCCAGTACTTC. This encodes CASSEFGGTETQYF.

This clone was counted between two and nine times. This chain uses TRBV6-1 with TRBJ2-1; D gene uncertain. Germline V gene sequence: CDR1 MNHNS, CDR2 SASEGT. The V end was cut by 5 bases, the J end by 11 bases, with 10 bases between. There are 11 residues in the CDR3. CDR3 nucleotide sequence: TGTGCCAGCAGTTTAGGAGATAAGCAGTTCTTC. Translating it yields CASSLGDKQFF.

This chain links TRBV6-7 with TRBJ1-1, with 8 bases that match TRBD1. TRBV6-7 is an ORF; its function is uncertain. This CDR3 has 14 amino acids. V was pared by 5 bases and J by 6 bases, with 8 bases of the junction left unmatched. The CDR3 DNA sequence: TGTGCCAGCAGTCACATATACAGGGGGGCTGAAGCTTTCTTT. Its protein is CASSHIYRGAEAFF.

The CDR3 coding sequence is TGCGCCAGCAGCCACCCGGGACACCCGAACACTGAAGCTTTCTTT. Protein: CASSHPGHPNTEAFF. The chain combines TRBV4-1 with TRBJ1-1, with D perhaps TRBD1 (6 bases). The CDR3 is 15 residues long. V lost 3 bases to trimming and J lost 1 base, with 12 bases between them. Germline V gene lookup returns CDR1 MGHRA and CDR2 YSYEKL.

This clone was recorded once. V is TRBV6-5 and J is TRBJ2-3, with unresolved D. The CDR3 is 13 amino acids. From germline, CDR1 is MNHEY and CDR2 SVGAGI. V was shortened by 0 bases and J by 2 bases, with 3 bases between the two germline ends. The CDR3 coding sequence is TGTGCCAGCAGTTACTCTTACACAGATACGCAGTATTTT. Residues: CASSYSYTDTQYF.

The chain joins TRBV19 to TRBJ1-2; 8 nucleotides line up with TRBD1. The CDR3 covers 15 residues. V gave up 4 bases and J gave up 9 bases; unmatched junction bases: 13. In germline, CDR1 is LNHDA, CDR2 SQIVND (reference sequence). Written as DNA, the CDR3 is TGTGCCAGTAGTACGGGACAGGACCTGGTTTCTAGCTACACCTTC. Translated: CASSTGQDLVSSYTF.

J is TRBJ1-1 and V is TRBV5-1; 10 bases fit TRBD1. Unmatched junction bases numbered 6, after V lost 4 bases and J lost 6 bases. CDR3 size: 14 residues. Germline CDR1 is SGHRS and CDR2 is YFSETQ. The CDR3 sequence is CASSQDGQGAEAFF. CDR3 DNA sequence: TGCGCCAGCAGCCAGGACGGACAGGGGGCTGAAGCTTTCTTT.

The chain employs TRBV6-6 and TRBJ2-7; 8 nucleotides align to TRBD2. Trimming took 8 bases from V and 4 from J; bases not matched to a gene: 10. CDR3 size: 14 residues. The germline gives CDR1 MNHNY, CDR2 SVGAGI (reference sequence). CDR3 sequence: CASVYTGGGYEQYF. The CDR3 nucleotides are TGTGCCAGCGTATACACTGGCGGGGGGTACGAGCAGTACTTC.

The rearrangement uses TRBV2 and TRBJ1-5; D uncertain. There are 11 residues in the CDR3. In germline, CDR1 is SNHLY, CDR2 FYNNEI. V gave up 4 bases and J gave up 7 bases, with 5 bases separating them. The CDR3 reads CASSVGQPQHF. For the CDR3, the DNA is TGTGCCAGCAGTGTGGGCCAGCCCCAGCATTTT.

J is TRBJ1-1 and V is TRBV5-5; maybe TRBD1 (6 bases). The germline gives CDR1 SGHKS, CDR2 YYEKEE (reference sequence). The CDR3 runs to 15 residues. V was clipped by 0 bases and J by 4 bases, with 13 bases between them. In DNA form, the CDR3 reads TGTGCCAGCAGCTTGGCCAGGGGCTTGGGCACTGAAGCTTTCTTT. Translating gives CASSLARGLGTEAFF.

The V and J genes are TRBV29-1 and TRBJ1-4, with D maybe TRBD1 (5 bases). This CDR3 is 12 amino acids long. V lost 3 bases and J 7 bases, leaving 9 bases between the germline ends. CDR1 is SQVTM, CDR2 ANQGSEA, per germline. The CDR3 nucleotides read TGCAGCGTTGAGGGGCTTGGTGAAAAACTGTTTTTT. Translating gives CSVEGLGEKLFF.

The rearrangement uses TRBV23-1 and TRBJ1-1; TRBD1 matches at 8 bases. TRBV23-1 is an ORF, with its function uncertain. The ends lost 1 base at V and 0 bases at J; junction bases unmatched: 19. CDR3 length equals 21 residues. For the CDR3, the DNA is TGCGCCAGCAGTCAATTTCAGGGGGCGCGCTTCTCCAAGACCTTGAACACTGAAGCTTTCTTT. As protein: CASSQFQGARFSKTLNTEAFF.

The chain combines TRBV28 with TRBJ1-4; the D is unclear. The CDR3 has 17 amino acids. Deletions cut 3 bases from V and 0 bases from J, with 14 bases between. Germline loops: CDR1 MDHEN, CDR2 SYDVKM. CDR3: CASSFIGPRATNEKLFF. Here the CDR3 DNA reads TGTGCCAGCAGTTTTATCGGTCCGAGGGCAACTAATGAAAAACTGTTTTTT.

CDR3: CASSQRAGTDTQYF. Written as DNA, the CDR3 is TGTGCCAGCAGCCAGAGAGCGGGGACAGATACGCAGTATTTT. V gene TRBV5-4 combines with J gene TRBJ2-3; 7 bases are a match to TRBD2. After removal of 4 bases from V and 3 bases from J, the junction contained 5 bases not matched to a gene. This CDR3 is built from 14 residues. The germline V gene has CDR1 SGHNT and CDR2 YYREEE (reference sequence).

V usage is TRBV7-8 and J usage is TRBJ1-6; D unresolved. The CDR3 runs 19 residues. V was cut by 2 bases and J by 0 bases, with 17 bases left in between. The germline V gene encodes CDR1 SGHVS and CDR2 FQNEAQ. CDR3 in amino acids: CASSLFGQAASSYNSPLHF. Written as DNA, the CDR3 is TGTGCCAGCAGCTTATTCGGCCAGGCTGCCAGCTCCTATAATTCACCCCTCCACTTT.

The rearrangement joins TRBV19 to TRBJ2-1; maybe TRBD1 (6 bases). Germline V gene lookup returns CDR1 LNHDA and CDR2 SQIVND (reference sequence). Trimming stripped 4 bases from V and 0 bases from J, with 16 bases between. The CDR3 totals 17 residues. The DNA of the CDR3 is TGTGCCAGTAGTACCAGCACCGGGACAAGCTCCTACAATGAGCAGTTCTTC. Encoded protein: CASSTSTGTSSYNEQFF.

This chain links TRBV5-6 with TRBJ2-7, with D possibly TRBD1 on 5 matching bases. V was trimmed by 3 bases and J by 0 bases, leaving 22 bases between them. The CDR3 has 18 amino acids. Germline assignment: CDR1 SGHDT and CDR2 YYEEEE. The CDR3 DNA is TGTGCCAGCAGCTCACCGACCAACAGGAGAACGAGCTCCTACGAGCAGTACTTC. It yields the protein CASSSPTNRRTSSYEQYF.

This clone was found a few times. V and J are TRBV11-3 and TRBJ1-1; D perhaps matches TRBD1 (5 bases). The CDR3 extends over 15 amino acids. Trimming left V 3 bases short and J 5 bases short, with 16 bases between. Germline-derived CDR1 and CDR2 are SGHNT and YENEEA. The CDR3 coding sequence is TGTGCCAGCAGCTTGTCCGCCGGGCAGGGAACTGAAGCTTTCTTT. Amino acids: CASSLSAGQGTEAFF.